This T cell receptor beta chain stems from a study of post-analysis software for immune sequencing data. Overall study: Disease trajectories encompassed relapsing-remitting, secondary progressive and progressive-relapsing multiple sclerosis. General study results and limits: Patients had higher frequencies than controls of a handful of TRBV segments, including TRBV5-6, TRBV5-1 and TRBV20-1. Normalized Chao1 diversity in multiple sclerosis patients fell significantly below that of controls.

V gave up 0 bases and J gave up 1 base, with 9 bases separating them. The CDR3 spans 15 residues. The germline V gene encodes CDR1 MNHEY and CDR2 SMNVEV (reference sequence). This clonotype was recorded at least ten times. Its antigen is undetermined. Carried by the TCR beta cDNA libraries were unique molecular identifiers. Researchers reported roughly 0.5 million cDNA molecules coming from about 0.98 to 11 million T cells. TCRdb re-called the PCR reads with MiXCR, one entry per CDR3 protein. This sample has some 240,000 distinct CDR3 sequences, with around 34% found just once. Sequencing input: blood. This TCR was recovered from a girl aged 10-17 years with multiple sclerosis. This sequence joins TRBV27 and TRBJ1-2; D remains ambiguous. This chain's CDR3 is CASSLSPGLNYGYTF. The CDR3 DNA follows: TGTGCCAGCAGTTTATCCCCCGGTCTTAACTATGGCTACACCTTC.